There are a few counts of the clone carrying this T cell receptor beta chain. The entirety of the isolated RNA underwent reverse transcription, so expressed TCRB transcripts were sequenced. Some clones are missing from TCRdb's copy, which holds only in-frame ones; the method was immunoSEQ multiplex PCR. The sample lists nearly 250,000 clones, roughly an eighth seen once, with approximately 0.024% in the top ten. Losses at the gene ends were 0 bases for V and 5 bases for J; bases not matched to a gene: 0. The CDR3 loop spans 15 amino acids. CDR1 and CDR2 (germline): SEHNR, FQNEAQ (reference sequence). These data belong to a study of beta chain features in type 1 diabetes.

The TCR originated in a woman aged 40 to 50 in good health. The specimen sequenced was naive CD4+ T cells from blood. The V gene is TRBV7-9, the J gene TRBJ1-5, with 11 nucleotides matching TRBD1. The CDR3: CASSLAGQGDQPQHF. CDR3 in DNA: TGTGCCAGCAGCTTAGCGGGACAGGGGGATCAGCCCCAGCATTTT.